Described below is a single T cell receptor beta chain sequence and its context. These data are taken from a study of control samples from healthy donors and cancer patients. Clones were sequenced by immunoSEQ multiplex PCR, and TCRdb holds only the in-frame ones, with some missing. The sample records about 82,000 clones, about 87% being singletons. CDR3 length: 12 amino acids. V dropped 1 base and J dropped 6 bases, with 4 bases sitting between them. Germline CDR1 reads MDHEN; CDR2 reads SYDVKM. The sample was blood. This rearrangement joins TRBV28 to TRBJ1-5; D gene uncertain. This TCR came from a man aged 45-65 years in good health. The CDR3 region is CASSLFGQPQHF. CDR3 nucleotides: TGTGCCAGCAGTTTATTTGGTCAGCCCCAGCATTTT.